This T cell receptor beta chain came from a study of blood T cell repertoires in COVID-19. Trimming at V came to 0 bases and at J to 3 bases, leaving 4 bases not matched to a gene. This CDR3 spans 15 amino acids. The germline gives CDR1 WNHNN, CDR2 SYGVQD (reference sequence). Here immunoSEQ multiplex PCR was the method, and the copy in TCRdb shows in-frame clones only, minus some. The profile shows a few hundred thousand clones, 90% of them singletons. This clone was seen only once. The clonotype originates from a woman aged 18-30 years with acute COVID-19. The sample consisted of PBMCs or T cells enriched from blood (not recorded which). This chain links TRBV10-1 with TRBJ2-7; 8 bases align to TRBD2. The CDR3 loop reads CASSESLAGGYEQYF. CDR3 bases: TGCGCCAGCAGTGAGTCGCTCGCGGGAGGCTACGAGCAGTACTTC.